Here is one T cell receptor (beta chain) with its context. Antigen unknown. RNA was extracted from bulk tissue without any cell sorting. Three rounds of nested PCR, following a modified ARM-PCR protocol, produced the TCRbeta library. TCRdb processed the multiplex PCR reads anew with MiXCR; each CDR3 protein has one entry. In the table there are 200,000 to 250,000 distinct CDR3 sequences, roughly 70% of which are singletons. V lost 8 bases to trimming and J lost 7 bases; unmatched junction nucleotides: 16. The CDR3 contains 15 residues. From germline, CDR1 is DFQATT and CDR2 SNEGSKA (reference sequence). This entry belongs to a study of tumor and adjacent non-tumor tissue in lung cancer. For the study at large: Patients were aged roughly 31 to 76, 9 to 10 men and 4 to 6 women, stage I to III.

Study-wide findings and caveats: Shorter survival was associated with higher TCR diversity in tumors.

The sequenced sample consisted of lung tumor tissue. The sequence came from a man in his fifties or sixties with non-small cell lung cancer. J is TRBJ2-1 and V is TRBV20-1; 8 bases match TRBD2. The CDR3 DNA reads TGCAGTACTTATCGCGGGGGGCCGGCCCAGAATGAGCAGTTCTTC. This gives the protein CSTYRGGPAQNEQFF.